The rows below give T cell receptor beta chains drawn from one sample of a study of OX40 agonist ivuxolimab in advanced cancers. Using immunoSEQ multiplex PCR, the repertoire was profiled, and TCRdb retains in-frame clones only, with some absent. The sample contains nearly 80,000 clones, approximately 85% of which appear only once. Sequencing was performed on CD4+ or CD8+ T cells sorted from blood, taken in a trial of the OX40 agonist ivuxolimab. The receptors derive from an adult with an advanced solid tumor such as melanoma, head and neck, liver or kidney cancer. CDR3s include the opening cysteine and the closing phenylalanine or tryptophan. The order of the fields is clone size, V gene, J gene, D gene, CDR3 DNA, CDR3 protein. The D gene is left open where the match is weak. The listing skips clone size in some rows; elsewhere it reads once, few, many or a size class.

clone size: .; V gene: TRBV7-2; J gene: TRBJ2-1; D gene: TRBD1; CDR3 DNA: TGTGCCAGCAGCTTGCCAAACCCGGGACAGGGGAGACAAGATGAGCAGTTCTTC; CDR3 protein: CASSLPNPGQGRQDEQFF
clone size: .; V gene: TRBV5-1; J gene: TRBJ2-3; D gene: .; CDR3 DNA: TGCGCCAGCGCCGATCGGACATCCACAGATACGCAGTATTTT; CDR3 protein: CASADRTSTDTQYF
clone size: .; V gene: TRBV5-1; J gene: TRBJ1-1; D gene: .; CDR3 DNA: TGCGCCAGCAGCTTGGTGTCGGGAAACACTGAAGCTTTCTTT; CDR3 protein: CASSLVSGNTEAFF
clone size: .; V gene: TRBV6-5; J gene: TRBJ2-5; D gene: .; CDR3 DNA: TGTGCCAGCAGTTACTCGGGGACCACACAAGAGACCCAGTACTTC; CDR3 protein: CASSYSGTTQETQYF
clone size: once; V gene: TRBV18; J gene: TRBJ2-7; D gene: TRBD1; CDR3 DNA: TGTGCCAGCTCACTGATGACAGGGAATATCTACGAGCAGTACTTC; CDR3 protein: CASSLMTGNIYEQYF
clone size: once; V gene: TRBV15; J gene: TRBJ2-5; D gene: .; CDR3 DNA: TGTGCCACCAGCAGAGATCGCGGGACAGCAGAGACCCAGTACTTC; CDR3 protein: CATSRDRGTAETQYF
clone size: .; V gene: TRBV27; J gene: TRBJ2-3; D gene: TRBD1; CDR3 DNA: TGTGCCAGCAGTTCAGGGGGCGATACGCAGTATTTT; CDR3 protein: CASSSGGDTQYF
clone size: .; V gene: TRBV25-1; J gene: TRBJ1-4; D gene: .; CDR3 DNA: TGTGCCAGCAGTTGGGGGGGAACAGACGAAAAACTGTTTTTT; CDR3 protein: CASSWGGTDEKLFF
clone size: .; V gene: TRBV9; J gene: TRBJ2-1; D gene: .; CDR3 DNA: TGTGCCAGCTCCCCCGGGGGTGAGCAGTTCTTC; CDR3 protein: CASSPGGEQFF
clone size: .; V gene: TRBV28; J gene: TRBJ2-3; D gene: .; CDR3 DNA: TGTGCCAACACCCAAAGCGTAACTAGCACAGATACGCAGTATTTT; CDR3 protein: CANTQSVTSTDTQYF
clone size: .; V gene: TRBV12-5; J gene: TRBJ1-3; D gene: .; CDR3 DNA: TGTGCTAGTGGTTTGGACGGTACCTCTGGAAACACCATATATTTT; CDR3 protein: CASGLDGTSGNTIYF
clone size: .; V gene: TRBV11-3; J gene: TRBJ2-1; D gene: .; CDR3 DNA: TGTGCCAGCAGCTTAGGGCCAGGGGATAGCGATGAGCAGTTCTTC; CDR3 protein: CASSLGPGDSDEQFF
clone size: .; V gene: TRBV2; J gene: TRBJ2-6; D gene: TRBD1; CDR3 DNA: TGTGCCAGCAGTGGTCGAACAGGGGCCCTTTCTGGGGCCAACGTCCTGACTTTC; CDR3 protein: CASSGRTGALSGANVLTF
clone size: .; V gene: TRBV7-3; J gene: TRBJ2-2; D gene: .; CDR3 DNA: TGTGCCAGCAGCCGAGAGTCGGCCGGGGAGCTGTTTTTT; CDR3 protein: CASSRESAGELFF
clone size: .; V gene: TRBV5-1; J gene: TRBJ1-1; D gene: .; CDR3 DNA: TGCGCCAGCAGCTTAACAGGGACTGAAGCTTTCTTT; CDR3 protein: CASSLTGTEAFF
clone size: .; V gene: TRBV7-9; J gene: TRBJ2-1; D gene: .; CDR3 DNA: TGTGCCAGCAGCCGGGGAGCGGACTCCTACAATGAGCAGTTCTTC; CDR3 protein: CASSRGADSYNEQFF
clone size: once; V gene: TRBV7-9; J gene: TRBJ2-7; D gene: TRBD2; CDR3 DNA: TGTGCCAGCAGCTGGAGCGGGAGGGCAAGGGAGCAGTACTTC; CDR3 protein: CASSWSGRAREQYF
clone size: .; V gene: TRBV4-2; J gene: TRBJ2-3; D gene: TRBD2; CDR3 DNA: TGTGCCAGCAGCCACGAAACAACCGGGACTAGCGCTAGCACAGATACGCAGTATTTT; CDR3 protein: CASSHETTGTSASTDTQYF
clone size: .; V gene: TRBV30; J gene: TRBJ2-7; D gene: .; CDR3 DNA: TGTGCCTGGAGTGTAGGGTCACCCGAGCAGTACTTC; CDR3 protein: CAWSVGSPEQYF
clone size: .; V gene: TRBV28; J gene: TRBJ2-7; D gene: .; CDR3 DNA: TGTGCCACTCAGGGGGCGGGAGCCTACGAGCAGTACTTC; CDR3 protein: CATQGAGAYEQYF
clone size: .; V gene: TRBV11-2; J gene: TRBJ1-2; D gene: .; CDR3 DNA: TGTACCAGCAGCTTAGCGGGCGAAGTAACTTATCCTTATGGCTACACCTTC; CDR3 protein: CTSSLAGEVTYPYGYTF
clone size: .; V gene: TRBV6-4; J gene: TRBJ2-7; D gene: .; CDR3 DNA: TGTGCCAGCAGTGAATCCCCAGGGAGCTCCTACGAGCAGTACTTC; CDR3 protein: CASSESPGSSYEQYF
clone size: .; V gene: TRBV7-7; J gene: TRBJ2-7; D gene: .; CDR3 DNA: TGTGCTAGCAGCGAAGGGTTGGACAAGGGGCTCTACGAGCAGTACTTC; CDR3 protein: CASSEGLDKGLYEQYF
clone size: .; V gene: TRBV28; J gene: TRBJ2-4; D gene: .; CDR3 DNA: TGTGCCAGCAGTCTTTCAGGGAGGAAAAACATTCAGTACTTC; CDR3 protein: CASSLSGRKNIQYF
clone size: .; V gene: TRBV5-6; J gene: TRBJ2-3; D gene: TRBD1; CDR3 DNA: TGTGCCAGCAGCTTCGGGACAGGGGCCACAGATACGCAGTATTTT; CDR3 protein: CASSFGTGATDTQYF
clone size: .; V gene: TRBV12-5; J gene: TRBJ1-2; D gene: .; CDR3 DNA: TGTGCTAGTGGTTTGGACACGGGGAGCCATGGCTACACCTTC; CDR3 protein: CASGLDTGSHGYTF
clone size: .; V gene: TRBV15; J gene: TRBJ2-2; D gene: .; CDR3 DNA: TGTGCCACCAGCCGAAGTGAAAAGTACACCGGGGAGCTGTTTTTT; CDR3 protein: CATSRSEKYTGELFF
clone size: .; V gene: TRBV28; J gene: TRBJ2-1; D gene: .; CDR3 DNA: TGTGCCAGCAGTCCTGCACAGGAGTCAGATGGGGATGAGCAGTTCTTC; CDR3 protein: CASSPAQESDGDEQFF
clone size: .; V gene: TRBV28; J gene: TRBJ1-5; D gene: .; CDR3 DNA: TGTGCCAGCAGTCGGCCAGGGTCGGACGGTCAGCCCCAGCATTTT; CDR3 protein: CASSRPGSDGQPQHF
clone size: .; V gene: TRBV7-8; J gene: TRBJ2-1; D gene: .; CDR3 DNA: TGTGCCAGCAGCTTGGGGCGGGCGGACAATGAGCAGTTCTTC; CDR3 protein: CASSLGRADNEQFF
clone size: .; V gene: TRBV4-1; J gene: TRBJ1-1; D gene: TRBD1; CDR3 DNA: TGCGCCAGCAGCCATTCCAGGGGGCGAACTGAAGCTTTCTTT; CDR3 protein: CASSHSRGRTEAFF
clone size: .; V gene: TRBV28; J gene: TRBJ1-1; D gene: TRBD1; CDR3 DNA: TGTGCCAGCAGTTCCCCCGGGACAGCGAACACTGAAGCTTTCTTT; CDR3 protein: CASSSPGTANTEAFF
clone size: .; V gene: TRBV9; J gene: TRBJ2-3; D gene: .; CDR3 DNA: TGTGCCAGCAGCGCCACAGATACGCAGTATTTT; CDR3 protein: CASSATDTQYF
clone size: .; V gene: TRBV5-1; J gene: TRBJ1-1; D gene: .; CDR3 DNA: TGCGCCAGCAGCTCAACCAACACTGAAGCTTTCTTT; CDR3 protein: CASSSTNTEAFF
clone size: .; V gene: TRBV7-2; J gene: TRBJ2-3; D gene: .; CDR3 DNA: TGTGCCAGCAGCCTAAACGGAAACACAGATACGCAGTATTTT; CDR3 protein: CASSLNGNTDTQYF
clone size: .; V gene: TRBV4-1; J gene: TRBJ2-3; D gene: TRBD2; CDR3 DNA: TGCGCCAGCAGCCAAGAAGGCCATAGCGGGAGGAGGGGTACAGATACGCAGTATTTT; CDR3 protein: CASSQEGHSGRRGTDTQYF
clone size: .; V gene: TRBV30; J gene: TRBJ2-7; D gene: .; CDR3 DNA: TGTGCCTGGGAGGGGGGGGCTACGTTTTGGGAGCAGTACTTC; CDR3 protein: CAWEGGATFWEQYF
clone size: .; V gene: TRBV11-3; J gene: TRBJ2-1; D gene: TRBD1; CDR3 DNA: TGTGCCAGCAGCCCTCGACAGGGGGTCAATGAGCAGTTCTTC; CDR3 protein: CASSPRQGVNEQFF
clone size: .; V gene: TRBV19; J gene: TRBJ2-3; D gene: .; CDR3 DNA: TGTGCCAGTAGTAACATCTTGGCAGATACGCAGTATTTT; CDR3 protein: CASSNILADTQYF
clone size: .; V gene: TRBV4-3; J gene: TRBJ2-7; D gene: .; CDR3 DNA: TGCGCCAGCAGCCAAGAGGGCGGGCGCGAGCAGTACTTC; CDR3 protein: CASSQEGGREQYF
clone size: .; V gene: TRBV7-9; J gene: TRBJ1-5; D gene: .; CDR3 DNA: TGTGCCAGCAGCTTAGAGGGTCCCTACAATCAGCCCCAGCATTTT; CDR3 protein: CASSLEGPYNQPQHF
clone size: .; V gene: TRBV5-4; J gene: TRBJ1-2; D gene: .; CDR3 DNA: TGTGCCAGCAGCTTCCCCCATGGGGCTCTGACCAGCGGCTACACCTTC; CDR3 protein: CASSFPHGALTSGYTF